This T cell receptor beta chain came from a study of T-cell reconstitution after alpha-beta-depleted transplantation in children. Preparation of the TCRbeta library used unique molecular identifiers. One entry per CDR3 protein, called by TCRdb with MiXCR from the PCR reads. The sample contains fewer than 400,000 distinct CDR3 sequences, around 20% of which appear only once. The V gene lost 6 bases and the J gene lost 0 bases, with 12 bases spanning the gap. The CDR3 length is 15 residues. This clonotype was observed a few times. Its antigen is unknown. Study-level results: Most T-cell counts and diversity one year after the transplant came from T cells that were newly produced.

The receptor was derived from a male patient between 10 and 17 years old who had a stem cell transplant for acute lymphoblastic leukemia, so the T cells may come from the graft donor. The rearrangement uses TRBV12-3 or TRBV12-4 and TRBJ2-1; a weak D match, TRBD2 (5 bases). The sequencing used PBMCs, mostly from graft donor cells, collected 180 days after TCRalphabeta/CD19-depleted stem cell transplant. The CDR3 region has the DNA TGTGCCAGCAGACCGAGGGTCTACTCCTACAATGAGCAGTTCTTC. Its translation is CASRPRVYSYNEQFF.